Shown below are 29 T cell receptor beta chains from a single sample sequenced in a study of response to subunit inactivated influenza vaccine. Via MiXCR, TCRdb re-called the RT-PCR reads, giving one row per CDR3 protein. Of a few hundred thousand distinct CDR3 sequences listed, approximately 14% are singletons. Source: PBMCs from blood, taken about 11 days after vaccination. These TCRs come from a man aged 50-60 years who received an inactivated influenza vaccine.

There are many counts of this clonotype. This sequence joins TRBV11-2 and TRBJ1-2; no reliable D call. Germline V lookup: CDR1 SGHAT, CDR2 FQNNGV. The CDR3 spans 12 residues. V was pared by 5 bases and J by 4 bases, with 8 bases between. Here the CDR3 DNA reads TGTGCCAGCAGCCCCGGCACCTATGGCTACACCTTC. It is translated as CASSPGTYGYTF.

This clonotype came up a few times. This rearrangement joins TRBV20-1 to TRBJ1-1, with 8 positions matching TRBD1. The CDR3 consists of 13 residues. With 5 bases clipped from V and 2 bases from J, the junction kept 4 bases outside the gene matches. Germline V gene sequence: CDR1 DFQATT, CDR2 SNEGSKA (reference sequence). The DNA of the CDR3 is TGCAGTGCTGACAGGGGCCCAAACACTGAAGCTTTCTTT. Amino acids: CSADRGPNTEAFF.

This clonotype was observed a handful of times. The rearrangement uses TRBV10-1 and TRBJ2-3; TRBD2 matches 11 bases. CDR1 is WNHNN and CDR2 is SYGVQD in the germline V gene (reference sequence). This CDR3 contains 15 residues. Losses at the gene ends were 6 bases for V and 4 bases for J; bases not matched to a gene: 6. The CDR3 DNA follows: TGCGCCAGCAGCCCGACTAGCGGGGCATCAGATACGCAGTATTTT. Translating gives CASSPTSGASDTQYF.

This clonotype appeared a few times. The rearrangement joins TRBV27 to TRBJ2-7; TRBD1 matches 7 bases. J was trimmed by 6 bases and V by 2 bases; bases with no gene match: 7. Germline assignment: CDR1 MNHEY and CDR2 SMNVEV (reference sequence). CDR3 length: 14 amino acids. The CDR3 sequence: CASSLGDRVAEQYF. The CDR3 DNA reads TGTGCCAGCAGTTTAGGCGACAGGGTAGCCGAGCAGTACTTC.

This clonotype appeared a few times. The gene calls are TRBV5-1 and TRBJ2-2, with D hard to call. Germline CDR1 and CDR2: SGHRS and YFSETQ. This CDR3 is 13 amino acids long. Trimming took 3 bases from V and 6 from J, leaving 9 bases between them. The CDR3 DNA is TGCGCCAGCAGCTCGTTTGGGGCCGGGGAGCTGTTTTTT. It is translated as CASSSFGAGELFF.

The chain couples TRBV11-2 to TRBJ2-1, with D perhaps matching TRBD2 (5 bases). The CDR3 extends over 12 amino acids. In germline, CDR1 is SGHAT, CDR2 FQNNGV. V shed 5 bases and J shed 15 bases, with 17 bases lying between them. CDR3 in amino acids: CASSERTRDLFF. In DNA form, the CDR3 reads TGTGCCAGCAGCGAACGGACCCGGGATCTGTTCTTC.

The CDR3 here is CASKGAGDTGELFF. The CDR3 DNA sequence: TGTGCCAGTAAAGGGGCAGGGGACACCGGGGAGCTGTTTTTT. V and J are TRBV19 and TRBJ2-2; TRBD1 is a possible D gene (6 bases). CDR3 length equals 14 residues. Deletions cut 7 bases from V and 3 bases from J, with 12 bases between. Germline assignment: CDR1 LNHDA and CDR2 SQIVND (reference sequence).

This clonotype occurred many times. The chain recombines TRBV20-1 with TRBJ2-1, with 16 bases aligning to TRBD2. This CDR3 comprises 14 residues. J was trimmed by 8 bases and V by 4 bases; bases with no gene match: 2. Germline values: CDR1 DFQATT, CDR2 SNEGSKA (reference sequence). The CDR3 protein is CSATGTSGRDEQFF. CDR3 in DNA: TGCAGTGCTACCGGGACTAGCGGGAGGGATGAGCAGTTCTTC.

This clonotype was found a few times. The rearrangement uses TRBV7-9 and TRBJ1-6; no clear D gene. This CDR3 region has 16 residues. Germline CDR1 is SEHNR and CDR2 is FQNEAQ (reference sequence). The V end was cut by 1 base, the J end by 6 bases, with 13 bases between. CDR3 nucleotide sequence: TGTGCCAGCAGCTTAGGTCCTGCTTGGGGTAATTCACCCCTCCACTTT. Its protein product is CASSLGPAWGNSPLHF.

This clonotype has a handful of counts. V usage is TRBV7-2 and J usage is TRBJ2-7; TRBD1 aligns across 10 bases. CDR3 length equals 15 residues. V shed 2 bases, J shed 6 bases, and the junction held 7 bases outside the gene matches. CDR1 is SGHTA and CDR2 is FQGNSA in the germline V gene. The CDR3 region is CASSLRTGGEVEQYF. The CDR3 DNA sequence: TGTGCCAGCAGCTTAAGGACAGGGGGAGAGGTCGAGCAGTACTTC.

This clonotype has a count of ten or more. The chain joins TRBV20-1 to TRBJ2-7, with TRBD1 matching 7 bases. The CDR3 loop spans 12 amino acids. V lost 2 bases and J lost 3; bases outside the gene matches: 1. CDR1 DFQATT and CDR2 SNEGSKA come from the germline V gene (reference sequence). CDR3 protein: CSARSGGYEQYF. The CDR3 DNA reads as TGCAGTGCTAGATCAGGGGGCTACGAGCAGTACTTC.

This clonotype was detected only a few times. The rearrangement links TRBV14 to TRBJ2-7, with a tentative D call TRBD2 (5 bases). This CDR3 comprises 15 residues. V was cut by 5 bases and J by 0 bases, with 14 bases left in between. The germline V gene has CDR1 SGHDN and CDR2 FVKESK. The CDR3 DNA reads TGTGCCAGCAGCGGGTGGCGGGCACTCTCCTACGAGCAGTACTTC. This sequence encodes CASSGWRALSYEQYF.

This chain joins TRBV5-6 and TRBJ2-5; unclear D gene. This CDR3 has 11 amino acids. Trimming pared 1 base from V and 11 bases from J, leaving 9 bases between. The germline V gene encodes CDR1 SGHDT and CDR2 YYEEEE. Here the CDR3 reads CASSLSGSQYF. The CDR3 DNA sequence: TGTGCCAGCAGCTTGTCGGGCTCTCAGTACTTC.

The chain carries TRBV29-1 and TRBJ1-2; a possible D gene is TRBD1 (6 bases). The CDR3 contains 12 residues. V was shortened by 2 bases and J by 8 bases, with 12 bases between the two germline ends. From germline, CDR1 is SQVTM and CDR2 ANQGSEA. The CDR3 loop is CSVEWGAGGYTF. The CDR3 DNA reads TGCAGCGTTGAATGGGGGGCTGGCGGCTACACCTTC.

The chain links TRBV20-1 to TRBJ2-1; the match to TRBD2 covers 12 bases. J gave up 0 bases and V 3 bases, and 6 bases lay outside the gene matches. Germline V lookup: CDR1 DFQATT, CDR2 SNEGSKA (reference sequence). CDR3 length: 17 residues. The CDR3 nucleotides are TGCAGTGCTAGGCTAGCGGGAGGGGGGGGCTCCTACAATGAGCAGTTCTTC. Translation: CSARLAGGGGSYNEQFF.

This clonotype was observed a few times. The V and J genes are TRBV27 and TRBJ1-1; 8 positions match TRBD1. Germline V gene lookup returns CDR1 MNHEY and CDR2 SMNVEV (reference sequence). The CDR3 loop spans 13 amino acids. V lost 5 bases and J lost 6; bases outside the gene matches: 5. Written as DNA, the CDR3 is TGTGCCAGCAGTCTAACACAGGGGGCTGAAGCTTTCTTT. Its translation: CASSLTQGAEAFF.

The chain employs TRBV30 and TRBJ2-5; the D gene is possibly TRBD1 (7 bases). Trimming removed 3 bases from V and 0 bases from J, with 23 bases in between. CDR3 length: 18 amino acids. Germline loops: CDR1 GTSNPN, CDR2 SVGIG (reference sequence). This chain's CDR3 is CAWSADRTTYRDQETQYF. The DNA of the CDR3 is TGTGCCTGGAGCGCGGACAGGACTACCTACCGGGACCAAGAGACCCAGTACTTC.

J is TRBJ2-1 and V is TRBV9, with TRBD1 matching 8 bases. With 4 bases clipped from V and 2 bases from J, the junction kept 8 bases outside the gene matches. Germline V CDR1 and CDR2: SGDLS, YYNGEE. CDR3 length: 16 residues. The CDR3 is CASSLSRGRPYNEQFF. DNA for the CDR3: TGTGCCAGCAGCTTATCCAGGGGGCGCCCCTACAATGAGCAGTTCTTC.

There are a few counts of this clonotype. The V and J genes are TRBV4-2 and TRBJ1-5, with D tentatively TRBD1 (5 bases). Trimming stripped 1 base from V and 0 bases from J, with 10 bases between. The CDR3 consists of 16 residues. Germline CDR1 LGHNA, CDR2 YNFKEQ. The CDR3 region has the DNA TGTGCCAGCAGCCAAGGGGGACCTCATAGCAATCAGCCCCAGCATTTT. Protein: CASSQGGPHSNQPQHF.

V usage is TRBV18 and J usage is TRBJ2-3; possible D gene TRBD1, 6 bases. The germline CDR1 and CDR2 sequences are KGHSH and LQKENI. V was trimmed by 4 bases and J by 5 bases, leaving 19 bases between them. The CDR3 runs 16 residues. The DNA of the CDR3 is TGTGCCAGCTCACGCAGGGGATACACGAGTGGAGATACGCAGTATTTT. Amino acid sequence: CASSRRGYTSGDTQYF. The whole variable domain, filled in from reference TRBV18 and TRBJ2-3, reads NAGVMQNPRHLVRRRGQEARLRCSPMKGHSHVYWYRQLPEEGLKFMVYLQKENIIDESGMPKERFSAEFPKEGPSILRIQQVVRGDSAAYFCASSRRGYTSGDTQYFGPGTRLTVL.

This clonotype was seen more than once but under ten times. The V and J genes are TRBV15 and TRBJ2-3, with 7 bases matching TRBD2. Germline CDR1 is LNHNV and CDR2 is YYDKDF (reference sequence). The length of the CDR3 is 15 residues. The V and J ends lost 2 bases and 2 bases, in that order; junction bases with no gene match: 4. The CDR3 sequence is CATSRLAAPTDTQYF. Here the CDR3 DNA reads TGTGCCACCAGCAGACTAGCGGCTCCCACAGATACGCAGTATTTT.

This clonotype occurred a few times. The chain carries TRBV5-1 and TRBJ2-2; 9 bases align to TRBD2. The CDR3 is 16 residues long. CDR1 is SGHRS and CDR2 is YFSETQ in the germline V gene. The V segment lost 5 bases and the J segment 0 bases; nucleotides outside the gene matches: 5. CDR3 protein: CASSIAGDSNTGELFF. CDR3 sequence (DNA): TGCGCCAGCAGTATAGCGGGGGATTCGAACACCGGGGAGCTGTTTTTT.

The chain employs TRBV12-3 or TRBV12-4 and TRBJ1-5; the match to TRBD1 covers 9 bases. This CDR3 spans 13 amino acids. V lost 7 bases to trimming and J lost 7 bases; unmatched junction nucleotides: 5. In nucleotides, the CDR3 is TGTGCCAGCACTACAGGGGGCCAACAGCCCCAGCATTTT. It translates to CASTTGGQQPQHF.

The sample holds many counts of this clonotype. The chain links TRBV18 to TRBJ1-1, with D possibly TRBD1 on 6 matching bases. The germline V gene has CDR1 KGHSH and CDR2 LQKENI. The CDR3 has 15 amino acids. Trimming removed 2 bases from V and 1 base from J, with 11 bases in between. The CDR3 loop reads CASSPGTGTNTEAFF. CDR3 coding DNA: TGTGCCAGCTCACCAGGAACAGGGACGAACACTGAAGCTTTCTTT. The whole variable domain, remainder taken from reference TRBV18 and TRBJ1-1, is NAGVMQNPRHLVRRRGQEARLRCSPMKGHSHVYWYRQLPEEGLKFMVYLQKENIIDESGMPKERFSAEFPKEGPSILRIQQVVRGDSAAYFCASSPGTGTNTEAFFGQGTRLTVV.

V and J are TRBV6-1 and TRBJ2-2; unclear D gene. This CDR3 comprises 13 residues. Germline V lookup: CDR1 MNHNS, CDR2 SASEGT. V lost 6 bases, J lost 5 bases, and 10 bases lay in between. The CDR3 DNA sequence: TGTGCCAGCAGCGACCTTGGGACCGGGGAGCTGTTTTTT. Translation gives CASSDLGTGELFF.

The rearrangement uses TRBV28 and TRBJ2-2; 9 nucleotides match TRBD1. The V segment lost 7 bases and the J segment 4 bases; nucleotides outside the gene matches: 7. The CDR3 covers 15 residues. CDR1 and CDR2 from the germline V gene are MDHEN and SYDVKM. The CDR3 here is CASTPDRGFTGELFF. In nucleotides, the CDR3 is TGTGCCAGCACCCCAGACAGGGGGTTCACCGGGGAGCTGTTTTTT.

This clonotype was seen only a few times. This chain joins TRBV20-1 and TRBJ1-3; TRBD1 agrees at 7 bases. V shed 1 base and J 4 bases; nucleotides not matched to a gene: 7. Germline lookup yields CDR1 DFQATT and CDR2 SNEGSKA (reference sequence). CDR3 size: 15 residues. The CDR3 DNA reads as TGCAGTGCTAGAGGCCTAACAGGGGACGGAAACACCATATATTTT. This codes for CSARGLTGDGNTIYF.

This clonotype was observed a few times. CDR3 in DNA: TGCAGTGCTATAGGAACAAGCTCCTACAATGAGCAGTTCTTC. Translating gives CSAIGTSSYNEQFF. The chain recombines TRBV20-1 with TRBJ2-1; D gene uncertain. CDR1 is DFQATT, CDR2 SNEGSKA, per germline (reference sequence). This CDR3 comprises 14 residues. The ends were cut back, 4 bases at V and 0 bases at J, with 10 bases in the middle.

This clonotype has a handful of counts. This chain connects TRBV27 to TRBJ2-7; D ambiguous. Germline CDR1 and CDR2: MNHEY and SMNVEV (reference sequence). The V and J ends lost 7 bases and 1 base respectively, with 14 bases between them. The CDR3 length is 14 residues. This chain's CDR3 is CASTVTGQSYEQYF. As DNA, the CDR3 is TGTGCCAGCACTGTGACCGGCCAGTCCTACGAGCAGTACTTC.